The 32 T cell receptor beta chains in this list originate from one sample, sequenced in a study of T cell repertoires in cytomegalovirus infection. In TCRdb, the reads were re-called with MiXCR into one record per CDR3 protein. The table records about 680,000 distinct CDR3 sequences, 24% of them present only once. Sequenced input: CD8+ T cells from PBMCs. The receptors derive from a human donor in good health (CMV status not recorded). Some clones in this sample may be carry-over from other donors' samples.

The V gene is TRBV27, the J gene TRBJ2-3, with D uncertain. CDR3 length: 12 residues. Trimming pared 6 bases from V and 5 bases from J, leaving 9 bases between. CDR1 and CDR2 from the germline V gene are MNHEY and SMNVEV (reference sequence). CDR3 in amino acids: CASRDVGDTQYF. The CDR3 nucleotides are TGTGCCAGCAGGGACGTCGGAGATACGCAGTATTTT.

This chain joins TRBV4-1 and TRBJ1-3; D unresolved. V was clipped by 2 bases and J by 0 bases, with 8 bases between them. Germline CDR1 MGHRA, CDR2 YSYEKL. This CDR3 spans 15 amino acids. The CDR3 bases are TGCGCCAGCAGCCAAAGAACGACCTCTGGAAACACCATATATTTT. Protein sequence: CASSQRTTSGNTIYF.

This clonotype was recorded a few times. V gene TRBV28 combines with J gene TRBJ1-6; 8 positions agree with TRBD1. Germline assignment: CDR1 MDHEN and CDR2 SYDVKM. Trimming took 7 bases from V and 1 from J; bases not matched to a gene: 9. This CDR3 comprises 17 residues. The CDR3 here is CASTDRTGPSYNSPLHF. The CDR3 DNA reads TGTGCCAGCACCGACAGGACAGGGCCGTCCTATAATTCACCCCTCCACTTT. Based on the CDR3 plus reference TRBV28 and TRBJ1-6, the full variable domain is DVKVTQSSRYLVKRTGEKVFLECVQDMDHENMFWYRQDPGLGLRLIYFSYDVKMKEKGDIPEGYSVSREKKERFSLILESASTNQTSMYLCASTDRTGPSYNSPLHFGNGTRLTVT.

This clonotype showed up many times. V usage is TRBV4-1 and J usage is TRBJ2-7, with D tentatively TRBD1 (6 bases). This CDR3 comprises 15 residues. V lost 0 bases and J lost 4, with 13 bases in between. The V gene's germline CDR1 is MGHRA and CDR2 YSYEKL. The CDR3 DNA sequence: TGCGCCAGCAGCCAAGAAAGGCCAGGGGAATACGAGCAGTACTTC. Its translation is CASSQERPGEYEQYF.

The chain uses TRBV20-1 and TRBJ1-1, with D hard to call. The CDR3 totals 14 residues. Germline CDR1 is DFQATT and CDR2 is SNEGSKA (reference sequence). V was cut by 4 bases and J by 1 base, with 13 bases left in between. The CDR3 loop reads CSAKFPATNTEAFF. The CDR3 nucleotides read TGCAGTGCTAAATTTCCCGCGACGAACACTGAAGCTTTCTTT.

A remark on this clonotype: Germline and junction disagree at one end, which may indicate a read error. The genes are TRBV28 and TRBJ2-6; D is unresolved. This CDR3 is 13 amino acids long. Per the germline V gene, CDR1 is MDHEN and CDR2 is SYDVKM. The CDR3 here is CVSKGSGANVLTF. For the CDR3, the DNA is TGTGTCAGCAAAGGCTCTGGGGCCAACGTCCTGACTTTC.

This clonotype showed up many times. The gene calls are TRBV7-8 and TRBJ2-1; no clear D. V gave up 6 bases and J gave up 2 bases, with 20 bases separating them. The CDR3 covers 17 residues. Germline loops: CDR1 SGHVS, CDR2 FQNEAQ. CDR3 region: CASSFVTRQVTYNEQFF. The CDR3 nucleotides are TGTGCCAGCAGTTTTGTCACGAGGCAGGTTACCTACAATGAGCAGTTCTTC.

This clonotype appeared a few times. The chain has TRBV7-9 and TRBJ1-1, with a tentative D call TRBD1 (5 bases). Trimming stripped 6 bases from V and 4 bases from J, with 12 bases between. The CDR3 is 13 amino acids. Per germline, CDR1 SEHNR and CDR2 FQNEAQ (reference sequence). CDR3 nucleotides: TGTGCCAGCAGACCGCAGGGATTCACTGAAGCTTTCTTT. Translated, it gives CASRPQGFTEAFF.

This chain connects TRBV19 to TRBJ2-7; TRBD1 matches at 9 bases. V was pared by 7 bases and J by 3 bases, with 7 bases of the junction left unmatched. CDR1 and CDR2 (germline): LNHDA, SQIVND (reference sequence). The length of the CDR3 is 14 residues. Here the CDR3 reads CASTAGTGLYEQYF. In nucleotides, the CDR3 is TGTGCCAGTACTGCCGGGACAGGGCTCTACGAGCAGTACTTC.

Worth noting for this clonotype: A much larger clone differs by one base, so this may be a read error. This chain links TRBV5-5 with TRBJ2-5; D gene ambiguous. The V end lost 0 bases, the J end lost 2 bases, and 14 bases lay between the germline ends. CDR1 is SGHKS and CDR2 is YYEKEE in the germline V gene (reference sequence). This CDR3 is 16 amino acids long. In DNA form, the CDR3 reads TGTGCCAGCAGCTTGGCCCCGAGACTGGGGCAAGAGACCCAGTACTTC. It specifies CASSLAPRLGQETQYF.

The chain couples TRBV27 to TRBJ2-2, with a weak D call TRBD1 (6 bases). The germline V and J ends were trimmed by 0 bases and 1 base, with 9 bases remaining between them. This CDR3 contains 16 residues. Germline V CDR1 and CDR2: MNHEY, SMNVEV (reference sequence). CDR3 amino acids: CASSLSGGWNTGELFF. The CDR3 coding sequence is TGTGCCAGCAGTTTATCAGGGGGATGGAACACCGGGGAGCTGTTTTTT.

In this sample, this clonotype turned up a few times. The rearrangement links TRBV4-2 to TRBJ2-3, with 8 bases lining up with TRBD1. Trimming took 4 bases from V and 6 from J; bases not matched to a gene: 6. From germline, CDR1 is LGHNA and CDR2 YNFKEQ. This CDR3 is 14 amino acids long. The CDR3 reads CASSPPGQEDTQYF. DNA for the CDR3: TGTGCCAGCAGCCCGCCGGGACAGGAGGATACGCAGTATTTT.

This chain connects TRBV2 to TRBJ2-1; D gene ambiguous. V gave up 11 bases and J gave up 7 bases, with 21 bases separating them. Germline CDR1 and CDR2: SNHLY and FYNNEI. CDR3 length: 14 amino acids. The CDR3, as DNA: TGTGCCGCGCCAGGTTTTCGGGCTGAGAATGAGCAGTTCTTC. It yields the protein CAAPGFRAENEQFF.

This clonotype was counted only a few times. J is TRBJ2-5 and V is TRBV13, with 7 bases lining up with TRBD1. The CDR3 extends over 15 amino acids. Per the germline V gene, CDR1 is PRHDT and CDR2 is FYEKMQ (reference sequence). The J segment lost 1 base and the V segment lost 5 bases, leaving 7 bases of the junction unmatched. CDR3 sequence (DNA): TGTGCCAGCAGCAGACCTCGGGACAGCCAAGAGACCCAGTACTTC. The encoded protein is CASSRPRDSQETQYF.

The chain is built from TRBV2 and TRBJ2-7; perhaps TRBD1 as D (5 bases). Germline V CDR1 and CDR2: SNHLY, FYNNEI. The CDR3 runs 15 residues. Trimming cost V 6 bases and J 0 bases, with 15 bases left between them. CDR3 DNA: TGTGCCAGCAGCGACCGGGCACAGGCCTCCTACGAGCAGTACTTC. Translated, it gives CASSDRAQASYEQYF.

The rearrangement uses TRBV12-3 or TRBV12-4 and TRBJ1-2; 7 bases agree with TRBD1. V was pared by 4 bases and J by 3 bases, with 8 bases of the junction left unmatched. The CDR3 is made up of 15 amino acids. The CDR3: CASSSRTGPDYGYTF. The CDR3 DNA is TGTGCCAGCAGTTCCAGGACAGGACCTGACTATGGCTACACCTTC.

This clonotype has more than one count but fewer than ten. The V gene is TRBV6-1, the J gene TRBJ2-1, with D possibly being TRBD2 (6 bases). Germline V gene sequence: CDR1 MNHNS, CDR2 SASEGT. The V end was cut by 8 bases, the J end by 7 bases, with 12 bases between. There are 12 residues in the CDR3. The CDR3 protein is CASQWGGNEQFF. As DNA, the CDR3 is TGTGCCAGCCAGTGGGGAGGTAATGAGCAGTTCTTC.

This clonotype was found a few times. This sequence joins TRBV6-4 and TRBJ1-1; the D gene is possibly TRBD1 (6 bases). Looked up from germline, CDR1 is MRHNA and CDR2 is SNTAGT. The CDR3 covers 16 residues. The V end was cut by 9 bases, the J end by 8 bases, with 28 bases between. The CDR3 DNA sequence: TGTGCCAGTTCCAGGGTGCAGGGGCTAGGACAGAGAGAAGCTTTCTTT. Its translation is CASSRVQGLGQREAFF.

Notes on this clonotype: A single base separates this from a much larger clone, so it may be a read error. The chain couples TRBV7-4 to TRBJ1-1; 10 nucleotides match TRBD1. Germline CDR1 reads SGHVT; CDR2 reads SQSDAQ. The length of the CDR3 is 16 residues. CDR3 nucleotide sequence: TGTGCCAACAGCTCGGTGGGGGGGACAGGGGTAGGTGGGGCTTTCTTT. This codes for CANSSVGGTGVGGAFF.

This clonotype was observed a handful of times. The chain employs TRBV6-2 or TRBV6-3 and TRBJ2-7; no firm D call. The CDR3 is made up of 13 amino acids. V was pared by 2 bases and J by 2 bases, with 7 bases between. Germline CDR1 MNHEY, CDR2 SVGEGT. The CDR3 loop reads CASSYPGTYEQYF. The CDR3 DNA reads TGTGCCAGCAGTTACCCCGGAACCTACGAGCAGTACTTC.

This clonotype came up a few times. CDR3 protein: CASSIGQGQETQYF. The CDR3 DNA sequence: TGTGCCAGTAGTATAGGACAGGGGCAAGAGACCCAGTACTTC. This sequence joins TRBV19 and TRBJ2-5, with 8 bases fitting TRBD1. Germline loops: CDR1 LNHDA, CDR2 SQIVND (reference sequence). The CDR3 has 14 residues. V lost 1 base and J lost 2; bases outside the gene matches: 0.

This clonotype was seen repeatedly, ten times or more. The chain employs TRBV7-6 and TRBJ2-3; D might be TRBD2 (6 bases). Germline V gene sequence: CDR1 SGHVS, CDR2 FNYEAQ. The CDR3 covers 17 residues. Trimming removed 4 bases at V and 1 base at J, with 18 bases between. CDR3 nucleotide sequence: TGTGCCAGCAGCTGGGAGGTCCCGGGGATCGGCACAGATACGCAGTATTTT. The encoded protein is CASSWEVPGIGTDTQYF.

This clonotype has ten or more counts. V gene TRBV7-6 combines with J gene TRBJ2-7; the D gene could be TRBD1 or TRBD2 (5 bases each). This CDR3 is 16 amino acids long. The V gene's germline CDR1 is SGHVS and CDR2 FNYEAQ. V was cut by 4 bases and J by 0 bases, with 16 bases left in between. The CDR3 bases are TGTGCCAGCAGCTCTGATTCCGGGGCCCACTCCTACGAGCAGTACTTC. It yields the protein CASSSDSGAHSYEQYF.

The chain recombines TRBV18 with TRBJ2-2, with 8 bases fitting TRBD1. Germline lookup yields CDR1 KGHSH and CDR2 LQKENI. This CDR3 is 17 amino acids long. V dropped 3 bases and J dropped 4; count of bases not matched to a gene: 10. The CDR3 coding sequence is TGTGCCAGCTCACCCGGACAGGGAGGCACGGGCACCGGGGAGCTGTTTTTT. This translates into CASSPGQGGTGTGELFF.

This clonotype was detected a few times. The chain links TRBV7-6 to TRBJ2-5; D is possibly TRBD2 (6 bases). Trimming pared 5 bases from V and 5 bases from J, leaving 21 bases between. The CDR3 runs 16 residues. CDR1 and CDR2 from the germline V gene are SGHVS and FNYEAQ. The chain's CDR3 is CASSNERAGLGETQYF. In DNA, the CDR3 is TGTGCCAGCAGCAACGAGCGGGCGGGTCTTGGGGAGACCCAGTACTTC.

This clonotype was recorded many times. The J gene is TRBJ2-1, the V gene TRBV7-9; the D gene is possibly TRBD2 (6 bases). The CDR3 is 14 amino acids. V was pared by 3 bases and J by 4 bases, with 10 bases between. Germline loops: CDR1 SEHNR, CDR2 FQNEAQ (reference sequence). CDR3 nucleotides: TGTGCCAGCAGCTTGCCGGGACTTTACAATGAGCAGTTCTTC. Translation gives CASSLPGLYNEQFF.

V gene TRBV9 combines with J gene TRBJ1-1; 7 nucleotides match TRBD1. Trimming removed 0 bases from V and 11 bases from J; junction bases left unmatched: 10. Germline V lookup: CDR1 SGDLS, CDR2 YYNGEE. CDR3 length equals 14 residues. CDR3 in amino acids: CASSVDGQDPEAFF. The CDR3 DNA sequence: TGTGCCAGCAGCGTAGATGGACAGGACCCGGAGGCTTTCTTT.

This clonotype turned up a few times. V and J are TRBV6-2 or TRBV6-3 and TRBJ2-1; no clear D. The CDR3 extends over 17 amino acids. V was shortened by 0 bases and J by 0 bases, with 12 bases between the two germline ends. Germline loops: CDR1 MNHEY, CDR2 SVGEGT. The CDR3 sequence is CASSYSLLESSYNEQFF. CDR3 DNA sequence: TGTGCCAGCAGTTACTCCCTCCTTGAGAGCTCCTACAATGAGCAGTTCTTC.

This clonotype showed up many times. This chain uses TRBV7-2 with TRBJ2-7; 7 bases are shared with TRBD2. V gave up 8 bases and J gave up 5 bases; unmatched junction bases: 9. Germline values: CDR1 SGHTA, CDR2 FQGNSA. This CDR3 has 13 residues. Written as DNA, the CDR3 is TGTGCCAGCGGGCGGGGGTCGGAGGACGAGCAGTACGTC. This encodes CASGRGSEDEQYV.

V gene TRBV28 combines with J gene TRBJ1-6; D unresolved. V was clipped by 3 bases and J by 9 bases, with 9 bases between them. The CDR3 is made up of 13 amino acids. From germline, CDR1 is MDHEN and CDR2 SYDVKM. The CDR3 DNA reads TGTGCCAGCAGTTTCTTGAAACCTTCACCCCTCCACTTT. Translated, it gives CASSFLKPSPLHF.

This clonotype was observed a handful of times. The chain couples TRBV12-3 or TRBV12-4 to TRBJ2-2; D possibly matches TRBD1 or TRBD2 (5 bases each). The CDR3 runs 15 residues. V gave up 6 bases and J gave up 3 bases, with 14 bases separating them. CDR3 DNA: TGTGCCAGCAGGCCTCCGGGACCTCACACCGGGGAGCTGTTTTTT. Its protein is CASRPPGPHTGELFF.

The chain employs TRBV7-9 and TRBJ1-5; the D gene is possibly TRBD1 (6 bases). Germline V lookup: CDR1 SEHNR, CDR2 FQNEAQ (reference sequence). This CDR3 has 14 residues. Trimming pared 5 bases from V and 6 bases from J, leaving 14 bases between. The CDR3 DNA reads as TGTGCCAGCAGCACTACAGGGTTGCGTCAGCCCCAGCATTTT. As protein: CASSTTGLRQPQHF.